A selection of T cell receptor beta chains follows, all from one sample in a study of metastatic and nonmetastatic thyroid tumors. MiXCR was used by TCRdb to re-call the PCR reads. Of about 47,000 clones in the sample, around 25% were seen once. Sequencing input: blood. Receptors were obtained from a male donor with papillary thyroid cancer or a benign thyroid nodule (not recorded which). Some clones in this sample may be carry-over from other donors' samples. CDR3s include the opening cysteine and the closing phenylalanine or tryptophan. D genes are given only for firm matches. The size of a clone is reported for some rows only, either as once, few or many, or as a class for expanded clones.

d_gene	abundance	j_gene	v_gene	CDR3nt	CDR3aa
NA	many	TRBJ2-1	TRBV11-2	TGTGCCAGCAGCCCTTGGACGGCTTACAATGAGCAGTTCTTC	CASSPWTAYNEQFF
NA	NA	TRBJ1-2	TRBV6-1	TGTGCCAGCGGGGGAAGCTATGGCTACACCTTC	CASGGSYGYTF
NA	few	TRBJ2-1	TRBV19	TGTGCCAGTAGTATTATAGGGCAGAAAGACAATGAGCAGTTCTTC	CASSIIGQKDNEQFF
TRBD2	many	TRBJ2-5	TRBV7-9	TGTGCCAGCAGCCGAACTAGCGGGGGCCAAGAGACCCAGTACTTC	CASSRTSGGQETQYF
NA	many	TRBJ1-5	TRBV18	TGTGCCAGCTCTCCAGAACATAGCAATCAGCCCCAGCATTTT	CASSPEHSNQPQHF
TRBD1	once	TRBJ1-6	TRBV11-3	TGTGCCAGCAGCCAGGGGGTTATCGGTTCACCCCTCCACTTT	CASSQGVIGSPLHF
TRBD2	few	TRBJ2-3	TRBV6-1	TGTGCCAGCAGCTCCGGTAGCGGGGGGGCAGATACGCAGTATTTT	CASSSGSGGADTQYF
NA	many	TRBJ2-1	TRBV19	TGTGCCAGTAGTCTCGAACGGGGGCTCTACAATGAGCAGTTCTTC	CASSLERGLYNEQFF
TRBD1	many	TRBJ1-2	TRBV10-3	TGTGCCATCAGTGAGTCGACAGGGAGGGTCCACACCTTC	CAISESTGRVHTF
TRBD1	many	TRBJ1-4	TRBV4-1	TGCGCCAGCAGCCAAGTAGACAGGGCCCACTATGAAAAACTGTTTTTT	CASSQVDRAHYEKLFF
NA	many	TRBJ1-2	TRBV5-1	TGCGCCAGCAGCATCGGGACTGACTATGGCTACACCTTC	CASSIGTDYGYTF
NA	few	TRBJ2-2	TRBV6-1	TGTGCCACACAGGGTTACACCGGGGAGCTGTTTTTT	CATQGYTGELFF
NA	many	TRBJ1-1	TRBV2	TGTGCCAGCTCGGGCCAGAGTAACACTGAAGCTTTCTTT	CASSGQSNTEAFF
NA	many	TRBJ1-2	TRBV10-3	TGTGCCATCAGTGAGTGGACAGATTTTAACTATGGCTACACCTTC	CAISEWTDFNYGYTF
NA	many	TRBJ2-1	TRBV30	TGTGCCTGGAGTACTAAACGGACAGCTTACAATGAGCAGTTCTTC	CAWSTKRTAYNEQFF
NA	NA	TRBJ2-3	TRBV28	TGTGCCAGCAGTCTTTTCGGGAGAGATACGCAGTATTTT	CASSLFGRDTQYF
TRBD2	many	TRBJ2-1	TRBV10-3	TGTGCCATCAGTAGGACTAGCGGGAGTTCCAATGAGCAGTTCTTC	CAISRTSGSSNEQFF
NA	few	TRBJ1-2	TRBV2	TGTGCCAGCAGTGAAGGAGTTACCTCGGTCTATGGCTACACCTTC	CASSEGVTSVYGYTF
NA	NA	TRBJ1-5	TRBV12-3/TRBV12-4	TGTGCCAGCAGTCCCTCATACAATCAGCCCCAGCATTTT	CASSPSYNQPQHF
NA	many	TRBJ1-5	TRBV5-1	TGCGCCAGCAGCTTGGGGGATCAGCCCCAGCATTTT	CASSLGDQPQHF
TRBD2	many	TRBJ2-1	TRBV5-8	TGTGCCAGCAGCTACCCCCTTGGCGGGAGGATCTTTTTTGAGCAGTTCTTC	CASSYPLGGRIFFEQFF
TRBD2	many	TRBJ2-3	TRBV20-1	TGCAGTGCTCCACCTCACCCTAGCGGGAGCACAGATACGCAGTATTTT	CSAPPHPSGSTDTQYF
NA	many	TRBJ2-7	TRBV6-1	TGTGCCAGCAGTTGGGGCCGGGACGCCTACGAGCAGTACTTC	CASSWGRDAYEQYF
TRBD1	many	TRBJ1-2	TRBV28	TGTGCCAGCAGTGTCGGGGGACAGGGGAACTATGGCTACACCTTC	CASSVGGQGNYGYTF
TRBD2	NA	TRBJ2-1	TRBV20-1	TGCAGTACTAGAGAGGCCGGGGGAGCGGGAGGGCCCCATGAGCAGTTCTTC	CSTREAGGAGGPHEQFF
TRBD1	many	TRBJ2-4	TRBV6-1	TGTGCCAGCAGTGATGGTGAGGGGGACAGCCACGGCGACATTCAGTACTTC	CASSDGEGDSHGDIQYF
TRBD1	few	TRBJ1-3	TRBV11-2	TGTGCCAGCAGCTTAGTTGCAGGGGGCGAAGTAACTGGAAACACCATATATTTT	CASSLVAGGEVTGNTIYF
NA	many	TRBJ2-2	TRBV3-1	TGTGCCAGCAGCCCCTTTCAGGACTTGAACACCGGGGAGCTGTTTTTT	CASSPFQDLNTGELFF
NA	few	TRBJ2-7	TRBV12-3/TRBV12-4	TGTGCCAGCAGTCACGGGACAACTCAGTACTTC	CASSHGTTQYF
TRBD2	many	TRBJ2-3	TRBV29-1	TGCAGCGTTGTAGCGGGCCTGCACACAGATACGCAGTATTTT	CSVVAGLHTDTQYF
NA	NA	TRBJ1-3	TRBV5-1	TGCGCCAGCAGCCCGGACAGTAGCTCTGGAAACACCATATATTTT	CASSPDSSSGNTIYF
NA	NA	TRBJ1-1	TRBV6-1	TGTGCCAGCAGTGAAAGTAGCGACAGCCCTGAAGCTTTCTTT	CASSESSDSPEAFF
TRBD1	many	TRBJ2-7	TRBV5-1	TGCGCCAGCAGCCCTCAGACAGGGGAGTACGAGCAGTACTTC	CASSPQTGEYEQYF
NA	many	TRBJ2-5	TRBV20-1	TGCAGTGCTAGCTTACCTAGTGCGCAGGAGACCCAGTACTTC	CSASLPSAQETQYF
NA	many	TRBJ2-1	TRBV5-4	TGTGCCAGCAGCTCCCGGGGCGAGCAGTTCTTC	CASSSRGEQFF
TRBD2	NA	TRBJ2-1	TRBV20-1	TGCAGTGCGCCGCCGGGACTAGAAGGTTACAATGAGCAGTTCTTC	CSAPPGLEGYNEQFF
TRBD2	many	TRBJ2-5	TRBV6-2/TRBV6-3	TGTGCCAGCAGTTACTCGACGGCGGGACTAGCGGGAGGTCAGGAGACCCAGTACTTC	CASSYSTAGLAGGQETQYF
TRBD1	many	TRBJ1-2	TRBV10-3	TGTGCCTCGGGACAGGGGGCGCGCTATGGCTACACCTTC	CASGQGARYGYTF
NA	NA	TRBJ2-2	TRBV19	TGTGCCACCGTGGGGGATCGGGAGCTGTTTTTT	CATVGDRELFF
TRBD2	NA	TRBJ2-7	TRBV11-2	TGTGCCAGCAGCTCGCCGGGACTAGCGGGAGAAAACGAGCAGTACTTC	CASSSPGLAGENEQYF
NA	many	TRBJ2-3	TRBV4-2	TGTGCCAGCAGCCAAGAGGAGGCAGCGGACGGGCCAGATACGCAGTATTTT	CASSQEEAADGPDTQYF
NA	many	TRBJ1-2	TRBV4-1	TGCGCCAGCAGCCAAGAAGGACGTTCGGGGATGCACACCTTC	CASSQEGRSGMHTF
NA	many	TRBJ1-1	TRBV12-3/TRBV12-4	TGTGCCAGCAGAAAATTTAACGAAGCTTTCTTT	CASRKFNEAFF
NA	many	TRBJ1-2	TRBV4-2	TGTGCCAGCAGCCAAGATCTTTGGGGCCTAGGGAATGGCTACACCTTC	CASSQDLWGLGNGYTF
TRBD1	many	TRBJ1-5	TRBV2	TGTGCCAGCAGTGGTAATCAACCGGGACAGGGGACTCAGCCCCAGCATTTT	CASSGNQPGQGTQPQHF
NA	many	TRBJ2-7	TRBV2	TGTGCCAGCAGTGTATCAGCATACGAGCAGTACTTC	CASSVSAYEQYF